These 31 T cell receptor beta chains were all obtained from the same sample, sequenced in a study of T cell changes during pregnancy in multiple sclerosis. Profiled with immunoSEQ multiplex PCR; TCRdb holds only in-frame clones, not every one. The sample carries fewer than 65,000 clones, around nine tenths recorded once. This specimen consisted of CD4+ T cells from peripheral blood mononuclear cells, obtained after pregnancy. All receptors derive from a female donor with multiple sclerosis, enrolled in a pregnancy study.

The chain has TRBV5-1 and TRBJ2-1, with 7 nucleotides matching TRBD1. CDR1 and CDR2 (germline): SGHRS, YFSETQ. The V and J ends lost 4 bases and 0 bases, in that order; junction bases with no gene match: 10. CDR3 length: 17 amino acids. The CDR3 region is CASSPAPGTASYNEQFF. Here the CDR3 DNA reads TGCGCCAGCAGCCCGGCCCCGGGGACAGCCTCCTACAATGAGCAGTTCTTC.

This clone was observed once. V gene TRBV14 combines with J gene TRBJ2-2; 7 bases are shared with TRBD2. The germline CDR1 and CDR2 sequences are SGHDN and FVKESK. Unmatched junction bases numbered 8, after V lost 1 base and J lost 6 bases. The CDR3 totals 16 residues. CDR3: CASSQVGTTLPGELFF. The CDR3 coding sequence is TGTGCCAGCAGCCAAGTCGGGACTACTCTCCCCGGGGAGCTGTTTTTT.

The rearrangement joins TRBV25-1 to TRBJ1-1, with TRBD1 as a possible D gene (5 bases). This CDR3 spans 14 amino acids. The V end was cut by 10 bases, the J end by 1 base, with 16 bases between. Germline V CDR1 and CDR2: MGHDK, SYGVNS. DNA of the CDR3: TGTGCCATGAGGGGCGCGGGGGAGAACACTGAAGCTTTCTTT. It translates to CAMRGAGENTEAFF.

V gene TRBV6-1 combines with J gene TRBJ2-7; TRBD1 agrees at 9 bases. Germline lookup yields CDR1 MNHNS and CDR2 SASEGT. CDR3 length equals 15 residues. V was pared by 6 bases and J by 7 bases, with 13 bases of the junction left unmatched. The CDR3 bases are TGTGCCAGCAGGCGATGGGGACAGGGATCCGGGGAGCAGTACTTC. Protein product: CASRRWGQGSGEQYF.

The CDR3 loop reads CASSLRLAGTDTQYF. The DNA of the CDR3 is TGTGCCAGCTCACTACGACTAGCGGGCACAGATACGCAGTATTTT. This chain joins TRBV18 and TRBJ2-3; 9 bases fit TRBD2. The ends lost 4 bases at V and 1 base at J; junction bases unmatched: 3. This CDR3 has 15 residues. The V gene's germline CDR1 is KGHSH and CDR2 LQKENI.

The rearrangement uses TRBV25-1 and TRBJ2-7; 7 bases map to TRBD2. This CDR3 has 14 residues. The ends lost 3 bases at V and 8 bases at J; junction bases unmatched: 10. The V gene's germline CDR1 is MGHDK and CDR2 SYGVNS. The DNA for the CDR3 is TGTGCCAGCAGTGAGCCAGCAGCGGGGTCAAAGCAGTACTTC. Its protein is CASSEPAAGSKQYF.

This clone was counted once. The chain is built from TRBV19 and TRBJ1-1; D not certain. Germline assignment: CDR1 LNHDA and CDR2 SQIVND (reference sequence). V was clipped by 7 bases and J by 2 bases, with 14 bases between them. The CDR3 is made up of 14 amino acids. The CDR3 reads CASIGTSSNTEAFF. CDR3 coding DNA: TGTGCCAGTATTGGTACTTCCTCCAACACTGAAGCTTTCTTT.

The chain joins TRBV7-2 to TRBJ2-3; TRBD1 might be the D (5 bases). The CDR3 loop spans 15 amino acids. V lost 7 bases, J lost 1 base, and 15 bases lay in between. Germline CDR1 reads SGHTA; CDR2 reads FQGNSA. The CDR3 is CASTPGRRGTDTQYF. The CDR3 DNA reads TGTGCCAGCACCCCAGGGCGCAGGGGCACAGATACGCAGTATTTT.

DNA of the CDR3: TGTGCCAGCAGCTTAGTCGACTCCCCCACAGATACGCAGTATTTT. Translated: CASSLVDSPTDTQYF. V usage is TRBV7-2 and J usage is TRBJ2-3; D is undetermined. Trimming stripped 1 base from V and 2 bases from J, with 10 bases between. In germline, CDR1 is SGHTA, CDR2 FQGNSA. This CDR3 spans 15 amino acids.

This chain joins TRBV15 and TRBJ2-4, with a possible D match to TRBD2 (5 bases). CDR1 and CDR2 from the germline V gene are LNHNV and YYDKDF (reference sequence). V lost 5 bases to trimming and J lost 2 bases, with 13 bases between them. The length of the CDR3 is 15 residues. CDR3 bases: TGTGCCACCAGCCGTGGAGGTGATTCCAAAAACATTCAGTACTTC. Protein sequence: CATSRGGDSKNIQYF.

The V and J genes are TRBV7-2 and TRBJ2-7; 8 nucleotides match TRBD2. Looked up from germline, CDR1 is SGHTA and CDR2 is FQGNSA. The CDR3 contains 14 residues. V was pared by 5 bases and J by 5 bases, with 8 bases of the junction left unmatched. This CDR3 is CASSQGTSGNEQYF. CDR3 nucleotides: TGTGCCAGCAGCCAAGGGACTAGTGGCAACGAGCAGTACTTC.

The gene calls are TRBV7-2 and TRBJ1-5; D may be TRBD1 (6 bases). This CDR3 comprises 16 residues. V was clipped by 1 base and J by 7 bases, with 17 bases between them. Germline V gene data show CDR1 as SGHTA and CDR2 as FQGNSA. The CDR3 DNA reads as TGTGCCAGCAGCTTAGGGGGGGGCGCAATACCCCAGCCCCAGCATTTT. Encoded protein: CASSLGGGAIPQPQHF.

The chain is built from TRBV7-2 and TRBJ1-4, with D unclear. This CDR3 is built from 15 residues. V lost 0 bases, J lost 7 bases, and 12 bases lay in between. CDR1 SGHTA and CDR2 FQGNSA come from the germline V gene. CDR3 protein: CASSLASGLGEKLFF. The CDR3 DNA reads TGTGCCAGCAGCTTAGCTAGCGGTCTAGGTGAAAAACTGTTTTTT.

This chain joins TRBV5-1 and TRBJ2-5; no reliable D call. Germline assignment: CDR1 SGHRS and CDR2 YFSETQ. The CDR3 spans 15 residues. V gave up 3 bases and J gave up 1 base, with 13 bases separating them. In DNA form, the CDR3 reads TGCGCCAGCAGCTCGAACCTTGGAGCCCAAGAGACCCAGTACTTC. It yields the protein CASSSNLGAQETQYF.

V is TRBV4-2 and J is TRBJ2-1; the match to TRBD2 covers 10 bases. This CDR3 contains 16 residues. Per germline, CDR1 LGHNA and CDR2 YNFKEQ. With 3 bases clipped from V and 3 bases from J, the junction kept 5 bases outside the gene matches. Written as DNA, the CDR3 is TGTGCCAGCAGCCACCTTCTAGCGGGGGTCTACAATGAGCAGTTCTTC. Encoded protein: CASSHLLAGVYNEQFF.

In its sample, this clone is medium-sized. The chain has TRBV9 and TRBJ1-1, with TRBD1 as a possible D gene (5 bases). The CDR3 extends over 16 amino acids. Germline-derived CDR1 and CDR2 are SGDLS and YYNGEE. Deletions cut 1 base from V and 1 base from J, with 14 bases between. Here the CDR3 DNA reads TGTGCCAGCAGCGTACCAAGCGGGCAGGGGAACACTGAAGCTTTCTTT. This sequence encodes CASSVPSGQGNTEAFF.

The rearrangement joins TRBV5-1 to TRBJ1-1; D is unclear. This CDR3 contains 15 residues. Trimming removed 0 bases at V and 1 base at J, with 10 bases between. Germline assignment: CDR1 SGHRS and CDR2 YFSETQ. The CDR3 DNA sequence: TGCGCCAGCAGCTTGGCAGGCAGGAAGAACACTGAAGCTTTCTTT. This gives the protein CASSLAGRKNTEAFF.

Only a few counts were recorded for this clone. The chain carries TRBV5-5 and TRBJ1-5; possibly TRBD1 for D (5 bases). Germline CDR1 SGHKS, CDR2 YYEKEE (reference sequence). The CDR3 loop spans 15 amino acids. With 0 bases removed from V and 0 bases from J, the gap between germline ends came to 7 bases. This CDR3 is CASSLADSSNQPQHF. The CDR3 nucleotides are TGTGCCAGCAGCTTGGCCGACAGTAGCAATCAGCCCCAGCATTTT.

The chain is built from TRBV7-2 and TRBJ1-5; a possible D gene is TRBD1 (6 bases). The ends were cut back, 5 bases at V and 2 bases at J, with 10 bases in the middle. The CDR3 has 14 residues. The V gene's germline CDR1 is SGHTA and CDR2 FQGNSA. This CDR3 is CASSPRQGNQPQHF. CDR3 sequence (DNA): TGTGCCAGCAGCCCACGACAGGGCAATCAGCCCCAGCATTTT.

V usage is TRBV30 and J usage is TRBJ1-5, with D possibly TRBD1 on 6 matching bases. V was pared by 3 bases and J by 3 bases, with 9 bases between. The length of the CDR3 is 13 residues. The germline CDR1 and CDR2 sequences are GTSNPN and SVGIG (reference sequence). The CDR3 protein is CAWRSGDNQPQHF. CDR3 sequence (DNA): TGTGCCTGGAGATCAGGGGACAATCAGCCCCAGCATTTT.

The genes are TRBV28 and TRBJ2-5; 14 positions agree with TRBD2. Trimming cost V 5 bases and J 4 bases; bases outside gene matches: 6. CDR1 and CDR2 (germline): MDHEN, SYDVKM. The CDR3 length is 16 residues. As DNA, the CDR3 is TGTGCCAGCAGTCCCTGGACTAGCGGGAGGCTAGAGACCCAGTACTTC. Protein product: CASSPWTSGRLETQYF.

This chain joins TRBV7-2 and TRBJ1-5; D gene unclear. Germline V gene lookup returns CDR1 SGHTA and CDR2 FQGNSA. V lost 5 bases and J 1 base, leaving 15 bases between the germline ends. There are 16 residues in the CDR3. CDR3 amino acids: CASSQNRGSSNQPQHF. The CDR3 coding sequence is TGTGCCAGCAGCCAAAACCGGGGATCGAGCAATCAGCCCCAGCATTTT.

V and J are TRBV14 and TRBJ2-1, with 10 bases that match TRBD2. The CDR3 is 15 amino acids. In germline, CDR1 is SGHDN, CDR2 FVKESK. The V segment lost 3 bases and the J segment 7 bases; nucleotides outside the gene matches: 6. CDR3 bases: TGTGCCAGCAGCCAGCTAGCGGGAGCTACGAATGAGCAGTTCTTC. It translates to CASSQLAGATNEQFF.

The CDR3 DNA follows: TGTGCCAGCAGCCTACTAGAGAGCACAGATACGCAGTATTTT. Encoded protein: CASSLLESTDTQYF. The rearrangement uses TRBV4-2 and TRBJ2-3; TRBD2 might be the D (5 bases). The CDR3 totals 14 residues. CDR1 LGHNA and CDR2 YNFKEQ come from the germline V gene. Trimming took off 4 bases at V and 0 bases at J, with 8 bases between the two ends.

This clone is a singleton in its sample. V is TRBV12-5 and J is TRBJ2-7; perhaps TRBD1 as D (5 bases). CDR1 is LGHNT, CDR2 FRNRAP, per germline. The CDR3 has 11 amino acids. V was pared by 3 bases and J by 7 bases, with 7 bases between. CDR3 amino acids: CASGLRTEQYF. The CDR3 DNA sequence: TGTGCTAGTGGTTTACGGACAGAGCAGTACTTC. Filled out from reference TRBV12-5 and TRBJ2-7, the complete variable domain reads DARVTQTPRHKVTEMGQEVTMRCQPILGHNTVFWYRQTMMQGLELLAYFRNRAPLDDSGMPKDRFSAEMPDATLATLKIQPSEPRDSAVYFCASGLRTEQYFGPGTRLTVT.

CDR3 bases: TGCGCCAGCAGCGGGAACAGGGTTAACTATGGCTACACCTTC. The encoded protein is CASSGNRVNYGYTF. The V call is TRBV5-1, the J call TRBJ1-2; possibly TRBD1 for D (6 bases). Germline V gene data show CDR1 as SGHRS and CDR2 as YFSETQ. This CDR3 has 14 residues. V lost 4 bases to trimming and J lost 1 base, with 11 bases between them.

The J gene is TRBJ2-7, the V gene TRBV19, with 8 positions matching TRBD1. CDR1 and CDR2 from the germline V gene are LNHDA and SQIVND (reference sequence). This CDR3 region has 17 residues. Germline trimming cut 6 bases from V and 3 bases from J; bases unmatched to any gene: 16. In DNA, the CDR3 is TGTGCCAGTAGCCACAGGGGGGCCAGGGGTCCAGGCTACGAGCAGTACTTC. Translated, it gives CASSHRGARGPGYEQYF.

V is TRBV5-4 and J is TRBJ2-5; maybe TRBD1 (6 bases). There are 17 residues in the CDR3. V lost 0 bases to trimming and J lost 2 bases, with 17 bases between them. CDR1 is SGHNT and CDR2 is YYREEE in the germline V gene (reference sequence). CDR3 coding DNA: TGTGCCAGCAGCTTGGGGGACACCGGCGGGTATCAAGAGACCCAGTACTTC. Residues: CASSLGDTGGYQETQYF.

The V call is TRBV28, the J call TRBJ1-3; D gene ambiguous. Trimming stripped 6 bases from V and 6 bases from J, with 6 bases between. Looked up from germline, CDR1 is MDHEN and CDR2 is SYDVKM. This CDR3 is built from 11 residues. The CDR3 sequence: CASRTPNTIYF. The CDR3 DNA follows: TGTGCCAGCAGAACACCAAACACCATATATTTT.

This chain uses TRBV19 with TRBJ2-5; possible D gene TRBD1, 5 bases. The CDR3 runs to 14 residues. Germline CDR1 and CDR2: LNHDA and SQIVND (reference sequence). Between the trimmed V and J ends, which lost 1 base and 4 bases, there was a span of 10 bases. This chain's CDR3 is CASSIAGPGETQYF. In nucleotides, the CDR3 is TGTGCCAGTAGTATAGCAGGGCCGGGAGAGACCCAGTACTTC.

This chain uses TRBV11-3 with TRBJ2-5; D is perhaps TRBD1 (6 bases). Trimming took 4 bases from V and 2 from J, leaving 14 bases between them. This CDR3 spans 15 amino acids. Germline V gene lookup returns CDR1 SGHNT and CDR2 YENEEA. The CDR3 DNA is TGTGCCAGCAGCTCGTCCCGGGACAAACAAGAGACCCAGTACTTC. Translating it yields CASSSSRDKQETQYF. Full variable domain (rest looked up from reference TRBV11-3 and TRBJ2-5): EAGVVQSPRYKIIEKKQPVAFWCNPISGHNTLYWYLQNLGQGPELLIRYENEEAVDDSQLPKDRFSAERLKGVDSTLKIQPAELGDSAVYLCASSSSRDKQETQYFGPGTRLLVL.